Listed below are T cell receptor beta chains from one sample, sequenced in a study of blood T cell repertoires in COVID-19. Generated by immunoSEQ multiplex PCR, the TCRdb table keeps only in-frame clones and is missing some. The sample lists 30,000 to 40,000 clones, about 88% seen once, with about 13% in the top ten. The sequenced sample was peripheral blood. The receptor source for this set is a human donor in a cohort sampled during active COVID-19. CDR3s leave out the opening cysteine and the closing phenylalanine or tryptophan. A row's size may be missing; if present it is once, few, many or a size class.

j_call clone_size v_call cdr3_aa
TRBJ2-2 . TRBV3-1/TRBV3-2 ASSQDRGGELF
TRBJ1-5 . TRBV19 ASNQGPNQPQH
TRBJ1-2 . TRBV19 ASSIQGNYGYT
TRBJ2-3 . TRBV7-8 ASSSSRGDTQY
TRBJ2-7 . TRBV5-1 ASRPDRGGSYEQY
TRBJ2-1 . TRBV6-6 ASSSGSPNNEQF
TRBJ2-7 . TRBV5-5 ASSWGGGYEQY
TRBJ1-1 . TRBV5-4 ASSLHEADPEAF
TRBJ2-1 . TRBV7-3 ASSGLVGVGEQF
TRBJ1-2 . TRBV7-8 ASSLAVYRENYGYT
TRBJ2-3 . TRBV5-4 ASWQTGGGDTQY
TRBJ1-2 . TRBV5-4 ASSLAGGDGYT
TRBJ2-6 . TRBV9 ASSLRTGTVGPGANVLT
TRBJ1-5 . TRBV12-3/TRBV12-4 ASSGQNNQPQH
TRBJ2-7 . TRBV7-2 ASSPRQGTYEQY
TRBJ1-4 . TRBV5-4 ASSTTGVGKLF
TRBJ1-4 . TRBV6-5 ASSYSGATNEKLF
TRBJ1-2 . TRBV19 ASSIFGGPNYGYT
TRBJ2-5 . TRBV5-4 ASSQDRASETQY
TRBJ1-1 . TRBV9 ASSVVGVGTEAF
TRBJ2-5 . TRBV14 ASSQVAGRGQETQY
TRBJ2-1 . TRBV12-3/TRBV12-4 ASSRPRYNEQF
TRBJ2-7 . TRBV2 ASSAWGGGRYEQY
TRBJ2-1 . TRBV18 ASHKGGNEQF
TRBJ2-3 few TRBV9 ASSVGTSDNTDTQY
TRBJ2-2 once TRBV7-8 ASSVRQGLDTGELF
TRBJ1-2 . TRBV4-1 ASSQARGQDYGYT
TRBJ2-2 . TRBV5-4 ASSLVRGRSGELF
TRBJ2-5 . TRBV12-5 ASSSGQGRTKTQY
TRBJ1-3 . TRBV19 ASSMGTRTGNTIY
TRBJ1-2 . TRBV19 ASSMARGGAANYGYT
TRBJ1-2 . TRBV9 ASSVAGDSYGYT
TRBJ1-6 . TRBV9 ASSPRGGHNSPLH
TRBJ2-1 . TRBV9 ASSLISGGDNEQF
TRBJ1-2 . TRBV7-9 ASSVTGAAYGYT
TRBJ2-1 once TRBV5-5 ASSGKPTSGYNEQF
TRBJ1-5 large TRBV10-3 AIGTGDSNQPQH
TRBJ2-5 . TRBV21-1 ASSIAGKVGTQY
TRBJ1-1 . TRBV7-9 ASSPGGPGDTEAF
TRBJ1-2 . TRBV7-9 ASSPRGQGYGYT
TRBJ1-4 . TRBV5-1 ASSRQGGGATNEKLF
TRBJ2-4 . TRBV6-1 ASSSISGAKNIQY
TRBJ1-2 . TRBV5-4 ASSLAGQGFFGYT
TRBJ2-1 . TRBV7-8 ASTAGGAGAYNEQF
TRBJ1-4 . TRBV11-2 ASSLDLGGTEKLF
TRBJ2-3 . TRBV20-1 SASSPQGSTDTQY
TRBJ2-2 . TRBV6-1 ASTLSQNTGELF
TRBJ1-4 . TRBV19 ASKREDATNEKLF
TRBJ2-7 . TRBV3-1/TRBV3-2 ASSPLGTAITTYEQY
TRBJ2-5 . TRBV9 ASSVAWAHQETQY
TRBJ2-5 . TRBV6-6 ASSYRRAGGPETQY
TRBJ2-3 . TRBV4-1 ASSQDWAGDTQY
TRBJ1-2 . TRBV7-9 ASSLHGLGYT
TRBJ2-2 . TRBV5-1 ASSLVAGGPTGELF